The 6 T cell receptor beta chains below come from one sample, sequenced in a study of blood T cell repertoires in COVID-19. TCRdb's table, derived via immunoSEQ multiplex PCR, lists solely in-frame clones and lacks some. Seen here are more than 150,000 clones, around 86% observed once, and the top ten hold roughly 6.6%. What was sequenced was peripheral blood. The receptors shown here come from a woman in her 40s with acute or convalescent COVID-19.

The rearrangement links TRBV28 to TRBJ1-6; D is uncertain. The CDR3 covers 15 residues. The germline gives CDR1 MDHEN, CDR2 SYDVKM. Trimming took 6 bases from V and 1 from J, leaving 10 bases between them. The CDR3 DNA is TGTGCCAGCAGCTGGGCTAAATCCTATAATTCACCCCTCCACTTT. The encoded protein is CASSWAKSYNSPLHF.

This chain uses TRBV7-2 with TRBJ2-5; 8 positions match TRBD2. Per the germline V gene, CDR1 is SGHTA and CDR2 is FQGNSA. The CDR3 length is 16 residues. Unmatched junction bases numbered 6, after V lost 1 base and J lost 2 bases. The CDR3 coding sequence is TGTGCCAGCAGCTTAGGGGTTAGCGGGACTCAAGAGACCCAGTACTTC. Protein product: CASSLGVSGTQETQYF.

The CDR3 spells CASSVDSNSPLHF. CDR3 nucleotide sequence: TGTGCCAGCAGCGTAGACAGTAATTCACCCCTCCACTTT. This chain uses TRBV9 with TRBJ1-6, with D unresolved. With 0 bases removed from V and 6 bases from J, the gap between germline ends came to 4 bases. CDR3 length: 13 residues. The germline V gene encodes CDR1 SGDLS and CDR2 YYNGEE.

The genes are TRBV27 and TRBJ2-3; tentatively, D is TRBD2 (6 bases). Germline CDR1 reads MNHEY; CDR2 reads SMNVEV (reference sequence). The V end lost 2 bases, the J end lost 3 bases, and 15 bases lay between the germline ends. The CDR3 spans 16 residues. DNA for the CDR3: TGTGCCAGCAGTTTAAGCCGGCTAGCGTTTACAGATACGCAGTATTTT. Its protein is CASSLSRLAFTDTQYF.

In nucleotides, the CDR3 is TGTGCCAGTAAAGCTGGGACAAATTACAATGAGCAGTTCTTC. This encodes CASKAGTNYNEQFF. This chain links TRBV7-8 with TRBJ2-1; a possible D gene is TRBD1 (6 bases). The CDR3 runs to 14 residues. Trimming removed 9 bases from V and 4 bases from J, with 16 bases in between. Per the germline V gene, CDR1 is SGHVS and CDR2 is FQNEAQ.

The chain carries TRBV10-3 and TRBJ2-3; 11 bases are a match to TRBD1. Germline trimming cut 10 bases from V and 3 bases from J; bases unmatched to any gene: 6. Germline V gives CDR1 ENHRY, CDR2 SYGVKD. The CDR3 totals 14 residues. As DNA, the CDR3 is TGTGCCAGCCGGACAGGGGGCGAGACAGATACGCAGTATTTT. It translates to CASRTGGETDTQYF.